What follows describes a single TCR beta chain. Its antigen is still unknown. It was roughly 210 ng DNA, 25,000 to 35,000 T cell genomes, that sorted-subset replicate PCRs used. Repertoires were generated with immunoSEQ multiplex PCR, while TCRdb's copy carries only in-frame clones and drops some. The sample shows approximately 980,000 clones, approximately 80% of them seen only once. Deletions cut 2 bases from V and 4 bases from J, with 12 bases between. The germline gives CDR1 MNHNS, CDR2 SASEGT. The CDR3 has 14 amino acids. This sample is part of a study of shared clonotypes between healthy human individuals. Study-wide context: Per donor, three plates held CD4 naive cells, three held CD4 memory, two held CD8 naive and one held CD8 memory.

Overall study results and limits: Limitation of the genetic and exposure-history diversity represented came from the few donors.

The source is a man aged 18 to 29 in good health. The sample comprised memory CD4+ T cells sorted from blood. Stated subset: CD45RA-negative fraction. The chain is built from TRBV6-1 and TRBJ2-7; unclear D gene. CDR3 residues: CASSEQGIAYEQYF. The CDR3 nucleotides are TGTGCCAGCAGTGAACAAGGGATCGCGTACGAGCAGTACTTC.